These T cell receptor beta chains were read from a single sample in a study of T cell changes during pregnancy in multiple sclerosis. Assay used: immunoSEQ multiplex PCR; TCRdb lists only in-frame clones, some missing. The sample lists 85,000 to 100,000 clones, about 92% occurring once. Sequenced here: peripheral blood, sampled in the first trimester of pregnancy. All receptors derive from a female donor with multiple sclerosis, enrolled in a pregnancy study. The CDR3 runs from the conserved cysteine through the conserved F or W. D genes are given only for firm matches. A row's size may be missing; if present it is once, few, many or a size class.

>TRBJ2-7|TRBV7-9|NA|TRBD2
CASSGGGRYEQYF
TGTGCCAGCAGCGGGGGGGGACGGTACGAGCAGTACTTC
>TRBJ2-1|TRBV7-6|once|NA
CASSLEAGLGGDEQFF
TGTGCCAGCAGCTTAGAGGCAGGACTAGGGGGAGATGAGCAGTTCTTC
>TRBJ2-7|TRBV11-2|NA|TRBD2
CASSPRLAGNPEQYF
TGTGCCAGCAGCCCCCGACTAGCGGGAAACCCAGAGCAGTACTTC
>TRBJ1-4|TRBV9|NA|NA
CASREGVEEKLFF
TGTGCCAGCAGGGAAGGAGTCGAAGAAAAACTGTTTTTT
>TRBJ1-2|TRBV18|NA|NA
CASSPKVWASSERGYTF
TGTGCCAGCTCACCAAAGGTTTGGGCCTCATCCGAACGTGGCTACACCTTC
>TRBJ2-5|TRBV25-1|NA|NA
CASSDLETQYF
TGTGCCAGCAGTGATCTGGAGACCCAGTACTTC
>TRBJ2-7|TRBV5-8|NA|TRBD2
CASSLRGTSGIREYF
TGTGCCAGCAGCCTCCGAGGGACTAGCGGGATTAGGGAGTACTTC
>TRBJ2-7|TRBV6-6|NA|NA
CASNPGTSYEQYF
TGTGCCAGCAATCCCGGGACATCTTACGAGCAGTACTTC
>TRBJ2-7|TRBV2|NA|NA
CASSEERFPVTYEQYF
TGTGCCAGCAGTGAAGAGCGTTTTCCCGTAACCTACGAGCAGTACTTC
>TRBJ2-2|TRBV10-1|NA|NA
CASSGGRDNTGELFF
TGCGCCAGCAGTGGTGGCAGGGATAACACCGGGGAGCTGTTTTTT
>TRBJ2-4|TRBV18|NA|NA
CASSRLSGEPKNIQYF
TGTGCCAGCTCACGACTCTCGGGAGAACCCAAAAACATTCAGTACTTC
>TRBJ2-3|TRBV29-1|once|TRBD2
CSVEDGLAGEGDTQYF
TGCAGCGTTGAAGATGGACTAGCGGGAGAGGGAGATACGCAGTATTTT
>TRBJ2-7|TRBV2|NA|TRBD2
CASSVRHGRGEQYF
TGTGCCAGCAGTGTTAGACACGGGAGGGGCGAGCAGTACTTC
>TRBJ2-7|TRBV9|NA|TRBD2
CASSPSTSGYEQYF
TGTGCCAGCAGCCCGTCCACTAGCGGCTACGAGCAGTACTTC
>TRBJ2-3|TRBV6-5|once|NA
CASSTTSTDTQYF
TGTGCCAGCAGTACTACTAGCACAGATACGCAGTATTTT
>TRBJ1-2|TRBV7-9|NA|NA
CASSLAGGADGGYTF
TGTGCCAGCAGCTTAGCGGGGGGGGCAGACGGTGGCTACACCTTC
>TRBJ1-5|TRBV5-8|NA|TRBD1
CASSFRTGRGNQPQHF
TGTGCCAGCAGCTTCCGGACAGGGAGAGGCAATCAGCCCCAGCATTTT
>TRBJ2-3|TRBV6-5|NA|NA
CASSQDTQYF
TGTGCCAGCAGTCAAGATACGCAGTATTTT
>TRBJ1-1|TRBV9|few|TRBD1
CASSVWDSHTEAFF
TGTGCCAGCAGCGTATGGGACAGTCACACTGAAGCTTTCTTT
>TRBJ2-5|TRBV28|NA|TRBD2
CASSERTSGSLETQYF
TGTGCCAGCAGTGAACGGACTAGCGGGAGTCTCGAGACCCAGTACTTC
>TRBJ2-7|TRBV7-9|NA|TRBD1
CASSLDVGTGKAEQYF
TGTGCCAGCAGCTTAGACGTAGGGACAGGGAAGGCCGAGCAGTACTTC
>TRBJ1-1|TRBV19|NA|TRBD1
CASSFGTGVIEAFF
TGTGCCAGTTCCTTTGGCACAGGGGTTATTGAAGCTTTCTTT
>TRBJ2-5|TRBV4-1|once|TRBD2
CASSQVGLAGETQYF
TGCGCCAGCAGCCAAGTGGGGCTAGCGGGGGAGACCCAGTACTTC
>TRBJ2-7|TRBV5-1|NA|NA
CASSLRGNDYEQYF
TGCGCCAGCAGCTTAAGGGGAAATGACTACGAGCAGTACTTC
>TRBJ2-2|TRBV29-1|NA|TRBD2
CSVLLAGVGTGELFF
TGCAGCGTGCTCCTAGCGGGAGTTGGAACCGGGGAGCTGTTTTTT
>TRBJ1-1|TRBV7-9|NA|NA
CASSSGGGNTEAFF
TGTGCCAGCAGCTCCGGTGGTGGGAACACTGAAGCTTTCTTT
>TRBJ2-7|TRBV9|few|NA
CASSVGEIGGEYRYEQYF
TGTGCCAGCAGCGTAGGAGAGATAGGGGGAGAGTATAGATACGAGCAGTACTTC
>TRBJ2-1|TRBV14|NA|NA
CASSQMGSGSLARSYNEQFF
TGTGCCAGCAGCCAAATGGGTTCCGGGAGCCTCGCTCGGTCCTACAATGAGCAGTTCTTC
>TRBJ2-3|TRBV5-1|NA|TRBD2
CASSPRAGGSSGGDTQYF
TGCGCCAGCAGCCCAAGAGCGGGAGGGTCCTCAGGTGGAGATACGCAGTATTTT
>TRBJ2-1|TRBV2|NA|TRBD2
CASSEGLANYNEQFF
TGTGCCAGCAGTGAGGGACTAGCTAACTACAATGAGCAGTTCTTC
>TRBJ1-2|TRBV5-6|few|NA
CASSPSALGGYTF
TGTGCCAGCAGCCCAAGCGCTTTGGGTGGCTACACCTTC
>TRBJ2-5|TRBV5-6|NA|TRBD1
CASSLGTGRRGETQYF
TGTGCCAGCAGCTTGGGGACAGGGCGCAGAGGGGAGACCCAGTACTTC
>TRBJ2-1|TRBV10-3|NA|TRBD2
CATTGSGIYNEQFF
TGTGCCACCACCGGGAGCGGGATCTACAATGAGCAGTTCTTC
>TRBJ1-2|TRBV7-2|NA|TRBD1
CASSRQGRYGYTF
TGTGCCAGCAGCAGACAGGGCCGGTATGGCTACACCTTC
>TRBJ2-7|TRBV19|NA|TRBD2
CASSIEASGPSYEQYF
TGTGCCAGTAGTATTGAGGCTAGCGGGCCGTCCTACGAGCAGTACTTC
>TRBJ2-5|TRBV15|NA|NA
CATSRDSDSRKTQYF
TGTGCCACCAGCAGAGATTCGGACTCTAGGAAGACCCAGTACTTC
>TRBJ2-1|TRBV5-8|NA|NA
CASSFGRALYNEQFF
TGTGCCAGCAGCTTCGGCAGGGCCCTATACAATGAGCAGTTCTTC
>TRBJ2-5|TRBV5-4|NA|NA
CASSFLLETQYF
TGTGCCAGCAGCTTTCTTTTGGAGACCCAGTACTTC
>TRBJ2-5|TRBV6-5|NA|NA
CASSYSGRVYQETQYF
TGTGCCAGCAGTTACTCGGGTCGGGTGTACCAAGAGACCCAGTACTTC
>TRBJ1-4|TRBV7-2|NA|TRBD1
CASSLGLAGGLGREKLFF
TGTGCCAGCAGCTTAGGTTTGGCAGGGGGTTTAGGGCGAGAAAAACTGTTTTTT
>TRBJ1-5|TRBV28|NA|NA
CASSLSVDQPQHF
TGTGCCAGCAGTTTATCAGTGGATCAGCCCCAGCATTTT
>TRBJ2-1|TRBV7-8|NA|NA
CASSPGGYRHEQFF
TGTGCCAGCAGCCCAGGAGGCTACCGGCATGAGCAGTTCTTC
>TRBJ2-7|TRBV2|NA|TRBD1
CASGFSGTGSYEQYF
TGTGCCAGCGGATTTTCCGGGACAGGATCCTACGAGCAGTACTTC
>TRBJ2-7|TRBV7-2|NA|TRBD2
CASSRSGGRPGEQYF
TGTGCCAGCAGCCGGAGTGGCGGGAGGCCGGGGGAGCAGTACTTC
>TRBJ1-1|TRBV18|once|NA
CASSTTGTYEAFF
TGTGCCAGCTCAACTACGGGAACATACGAAGCTTTCTTT
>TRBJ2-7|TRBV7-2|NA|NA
CASSSNRASYEQYF
TGTGCCAGCAGCTCTAACAGGGCATCCTACGAGCAGTACTTC
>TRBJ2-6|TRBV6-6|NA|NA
CASIQAAGANVLTF
TGTGCCAGCATTCAGGCCGCTGGGGCCAACGTCCTGACTTTC
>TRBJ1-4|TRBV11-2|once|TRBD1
CASRRWDRGRNEKLFF
TGTGCCAGCCGCCGGTGGGACAGGGGGCGAAATGAAAAACTGTTTTTT
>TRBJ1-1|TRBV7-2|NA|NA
CASSLGRVSSEAFF
TGTGCCAGCAGCTTAGGCAGGGTTTCATCTGAAGCTTTCTTT
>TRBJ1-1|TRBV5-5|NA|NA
CASRGGNTEAFF
TGTGCCAGCAGGGGGGGGAACACTGAAGCTTTCTTT